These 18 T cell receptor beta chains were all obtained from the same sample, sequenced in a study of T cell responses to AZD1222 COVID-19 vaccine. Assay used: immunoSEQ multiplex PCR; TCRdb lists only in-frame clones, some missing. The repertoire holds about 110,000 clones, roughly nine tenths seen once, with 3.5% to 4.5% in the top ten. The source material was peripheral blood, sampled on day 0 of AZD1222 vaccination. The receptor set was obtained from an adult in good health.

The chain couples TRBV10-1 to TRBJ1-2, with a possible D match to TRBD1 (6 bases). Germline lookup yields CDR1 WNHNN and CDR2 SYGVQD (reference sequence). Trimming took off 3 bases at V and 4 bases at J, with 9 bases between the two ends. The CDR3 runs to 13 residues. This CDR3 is CASSEQGGYGYTF. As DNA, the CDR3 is TGCGCCAGCAGTGAACAGGGTGGCTATGGCTACACCTTC.

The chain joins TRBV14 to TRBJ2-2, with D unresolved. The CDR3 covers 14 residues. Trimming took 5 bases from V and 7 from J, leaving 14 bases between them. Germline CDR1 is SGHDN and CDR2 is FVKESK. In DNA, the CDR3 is TGTGCCAGCAGCGAGGCCCGGGCGTACGGGGAGCTGTTTTTT. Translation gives CASSEARAYGELFF.

The DNA for the CDR3 is TGTGCCAGCAGCCCCGGACAGGCCGCTAATGAAAAACTGTTTTTT. It specifies CASSPGQAANEKLFF. The chain recombines TRBV7-9 with TRBJ1-4; 7 bases are shared with TRBD1. Germline CDR1 reads SEHNR; CDR2 reads FQNEAQ (reference sequence). V shed 5 bases, J shed 3 bases, and the junction held 6 bases outside the gene matches. CDR3 size: 15 residues.

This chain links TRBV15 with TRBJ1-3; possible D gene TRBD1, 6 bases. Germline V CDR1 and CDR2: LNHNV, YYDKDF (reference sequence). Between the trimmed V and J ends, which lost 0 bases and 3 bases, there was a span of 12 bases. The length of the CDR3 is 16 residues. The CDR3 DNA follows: TGTGCCACCAGCAGAGATTGGACAGCAAGTGGAAACACCATATATTTT. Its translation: CATSRDWTASGNTIYF.

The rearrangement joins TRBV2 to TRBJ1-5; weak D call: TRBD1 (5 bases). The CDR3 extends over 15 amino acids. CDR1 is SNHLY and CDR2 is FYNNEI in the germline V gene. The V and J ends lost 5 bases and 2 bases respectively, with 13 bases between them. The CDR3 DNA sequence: TGTGCCAGCAGTACTAGGGGTTGGGGCAATCAGCCCCAGCATTTT. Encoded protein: CASSTRGWGNQPQHF. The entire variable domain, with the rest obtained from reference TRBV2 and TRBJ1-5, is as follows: EPEVTQTPSHQVTQMGQEVILRCVPISNHLYFYWYRQILGQKVEFLVSFYNNEISEKSEIFDDQFSVERPDGSNFTLKIRSTKLEDSAMYFCASSTRGWGNQPQHFGDGTRLSIL.

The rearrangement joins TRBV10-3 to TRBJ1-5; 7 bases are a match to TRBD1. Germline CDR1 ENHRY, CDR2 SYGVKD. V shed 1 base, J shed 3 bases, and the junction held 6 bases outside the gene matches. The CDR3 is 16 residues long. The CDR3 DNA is TGTGCCATCAGTGAGTTCAGGGGACAGCTCAATCAGCCCCAGCATTTT. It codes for CAISEFRGQLNQPQHF.

For the CDR3, the DNA is TGTGCCAGTAGTATAGCGGCTAGCGGGAGTGGCGAGCAGTACTTC. Protein product: CASSIAASGSGEQYF. The chain links TRBV19 to TRBJ2-7, with TRBD2 matching 10 bases. Germline V lookup: CDR1 LNHDA, CDR2 SQIVND (reference sequence). J lost 6 bases, V lost 1 base, and 6 bases had no gene match. The CDR3 length is 15 residues.

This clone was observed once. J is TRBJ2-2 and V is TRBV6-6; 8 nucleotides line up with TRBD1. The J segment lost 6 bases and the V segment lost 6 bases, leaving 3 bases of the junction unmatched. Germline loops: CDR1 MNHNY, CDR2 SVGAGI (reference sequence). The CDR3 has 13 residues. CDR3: CASRRGQAGELFF. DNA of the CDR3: TGTGCCAGCAGAAGGGGACAGGCCGGGGAGCTGTTTTTT.

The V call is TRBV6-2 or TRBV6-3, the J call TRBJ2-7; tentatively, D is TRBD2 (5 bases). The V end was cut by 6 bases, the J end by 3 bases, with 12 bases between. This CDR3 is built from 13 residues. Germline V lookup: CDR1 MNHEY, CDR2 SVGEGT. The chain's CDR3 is CASSLSGNYEQYF. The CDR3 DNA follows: TGTGCCAGCAGCCTAAGCGGAAACTACGAGCAGTACTTC.

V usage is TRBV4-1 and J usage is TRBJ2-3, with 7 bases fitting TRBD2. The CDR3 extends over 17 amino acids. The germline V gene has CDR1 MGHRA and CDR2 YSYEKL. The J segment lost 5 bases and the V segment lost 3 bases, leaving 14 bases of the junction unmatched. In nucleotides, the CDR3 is TGCGCCAGCAGCCAGTATTCCGGTGGGGGGGGAAGAGATACGCAGTATTTT. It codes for CASSQYSGGGGRDTQYF.

CDR3 protein: CASSPQGYYNEQFF. The CDR3 DNA sequence: TGTGCCAGCAGCCCCCAGGGGTACTACAATGAGCAGTTCTTC. The chain carries TRBV27 and TRBJ2-1; D is possibly TRBD1 (6 bases). Germline lookup yields CDR1 MNHEY and CDR2 SMNVEV (reference sequence). The ends were cut back, 6 bases at V and 3 bases at J, with 12 bases in the middle. The CDR3 has 14 amino acids.

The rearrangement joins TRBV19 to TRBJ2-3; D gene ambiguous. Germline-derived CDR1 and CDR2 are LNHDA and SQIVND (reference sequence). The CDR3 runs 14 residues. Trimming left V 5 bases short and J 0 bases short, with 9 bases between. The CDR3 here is CASSPVSSTDTQYF. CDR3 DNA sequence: TGTGCCAGTAGTCCTGTTTCTAGCACAGATACGCAGTATTTT.

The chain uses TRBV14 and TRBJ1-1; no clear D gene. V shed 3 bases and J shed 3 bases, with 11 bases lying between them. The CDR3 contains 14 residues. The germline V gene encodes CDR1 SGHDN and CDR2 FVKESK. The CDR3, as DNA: TGTGCCAGCAGCCAGTTGGGAGGTTACACTGAAGCTTTCTTT. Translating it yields CASSQLGGYTEAFF.

The CDR3 coding sequence is TGTGCCAGCAGCTATCTAGCGGGAGGATCCCCAGATACGCAGTATTTT. Translating gives CASSYLAGGSPDTQYF. This chain connects TRBV7-6 to TRBJ2-3, with 11 bases fitting TRBD2. The CDR3 runs 16 residues. Germline V gene sequence: CDR1 SGHVS, CDR2 FNYEAQ. Trimming cost V 4 bases and J 4 bases; bases outside gene matches: 7.

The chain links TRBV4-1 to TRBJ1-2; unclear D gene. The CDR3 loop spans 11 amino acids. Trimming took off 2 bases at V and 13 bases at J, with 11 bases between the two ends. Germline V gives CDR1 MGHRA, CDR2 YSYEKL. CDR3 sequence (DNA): TGCGCCAGCAGCCAATCGGTAGTCTTCACCTTC. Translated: CASSQSVVFTF.

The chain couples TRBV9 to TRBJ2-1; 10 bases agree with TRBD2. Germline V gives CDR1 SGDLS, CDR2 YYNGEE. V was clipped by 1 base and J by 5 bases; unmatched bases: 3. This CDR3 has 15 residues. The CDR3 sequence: CASSVSGGGHNEQFF. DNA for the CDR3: TGTGCCAGCAGCGTAAGCGGGGGGGGCCACAATGAGCAGTTCTTC.

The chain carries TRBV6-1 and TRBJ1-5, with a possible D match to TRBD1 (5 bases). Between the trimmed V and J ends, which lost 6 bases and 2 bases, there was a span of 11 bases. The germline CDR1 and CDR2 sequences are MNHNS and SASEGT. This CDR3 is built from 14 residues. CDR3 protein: CASSTGHGNQPQHF. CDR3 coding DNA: TGTGCCAGCAGCACGGGGCATGGCAATCAGCCCCAGCATTTT.

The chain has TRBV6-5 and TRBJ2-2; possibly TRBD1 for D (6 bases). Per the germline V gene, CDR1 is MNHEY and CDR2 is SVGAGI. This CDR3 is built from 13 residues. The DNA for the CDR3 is TGTGCGGTATATAAGGGGGACACCGGGGAGCTGTTTTTT. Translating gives CAVYKGDTGELFF.